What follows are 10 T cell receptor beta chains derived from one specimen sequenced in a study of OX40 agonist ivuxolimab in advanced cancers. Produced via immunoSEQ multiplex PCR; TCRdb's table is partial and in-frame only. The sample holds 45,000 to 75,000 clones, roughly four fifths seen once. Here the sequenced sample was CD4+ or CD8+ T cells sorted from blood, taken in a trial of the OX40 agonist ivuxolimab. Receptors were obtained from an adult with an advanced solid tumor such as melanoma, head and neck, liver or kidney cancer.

The CDR3 is CASRGTVGYAYEQYF. The CDR3, as DNA: TGCGCCAGCAGGGGGACAGTCGGCTATGCTTACGAGCAGTACTTC. The chain links TRBV5-1 to TRBJ2-7, with 7 bases identical to TRBD1. Unmatched junction bases numbered 12, after V lost 5 bases and J lost 4 bases. The CDR3 length is 15 residues. Per the germline V gene, CDR1 is SGHRS and CDR2 is YFSETQ.

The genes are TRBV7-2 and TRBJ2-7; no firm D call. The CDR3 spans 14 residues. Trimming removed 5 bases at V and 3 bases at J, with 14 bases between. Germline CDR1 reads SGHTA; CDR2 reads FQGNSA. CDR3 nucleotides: TGTGCCAGCAGCCCGCGCGAGTACAGCTACGAGCAGTACTTC. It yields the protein CASSPREYSYEQYF.

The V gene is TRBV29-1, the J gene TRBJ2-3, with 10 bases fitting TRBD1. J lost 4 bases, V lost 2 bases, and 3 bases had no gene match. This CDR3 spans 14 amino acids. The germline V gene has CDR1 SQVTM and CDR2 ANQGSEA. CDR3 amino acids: CSVERDRGADTQYF. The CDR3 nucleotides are TGCAGCGTTGAAAGGGACAGGGGCGCAGATACGCAGTATTTT.

The CDR3: CASSRQTNEKLFF. The CDR3 nucleotides are TGTGCCAGCAGTCGACAGACTAATGAAAAACTGTTTTTT. The rearrangement joins TRBV7-2 to TRBJ1-4; a weak D match, TRBD1 (5 bases). The CDR3 sequence is 13 residues long. The germline V gene encodes CDR1 SGHTA and CDR2 FQGNSA. V dropped 6 bases and J dropped 2 bases, with 7 bases sitting between them.

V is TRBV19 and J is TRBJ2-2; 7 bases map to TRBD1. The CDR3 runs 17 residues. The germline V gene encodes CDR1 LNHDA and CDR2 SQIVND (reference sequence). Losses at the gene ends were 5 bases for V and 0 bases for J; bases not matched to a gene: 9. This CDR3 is CASSSSYTGANTGELFF. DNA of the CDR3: TGTGCCAGTAGTTCGAGCTACACAGGGGCGAACACCGGGGAGCTGTTTTTT.

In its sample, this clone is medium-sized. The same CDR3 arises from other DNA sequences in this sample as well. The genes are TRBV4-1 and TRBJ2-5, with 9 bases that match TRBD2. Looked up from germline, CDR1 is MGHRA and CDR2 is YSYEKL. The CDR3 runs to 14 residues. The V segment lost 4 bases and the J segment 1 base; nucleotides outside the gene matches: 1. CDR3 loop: CASSRGGVQETQYF. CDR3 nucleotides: TGCGCCAGCAGCCGCGGGGGGGTCCAAGAGACCCAGTACTTC.

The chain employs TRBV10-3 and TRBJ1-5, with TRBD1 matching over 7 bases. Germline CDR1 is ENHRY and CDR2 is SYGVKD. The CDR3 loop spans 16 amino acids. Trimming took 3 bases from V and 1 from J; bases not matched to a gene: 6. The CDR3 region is CAISDRAGGSNQPQHF. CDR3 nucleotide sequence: TGTGCCATCAGTGATCGGGCAGGGGGGAGCAATCAGCCCCAGCATTTT.

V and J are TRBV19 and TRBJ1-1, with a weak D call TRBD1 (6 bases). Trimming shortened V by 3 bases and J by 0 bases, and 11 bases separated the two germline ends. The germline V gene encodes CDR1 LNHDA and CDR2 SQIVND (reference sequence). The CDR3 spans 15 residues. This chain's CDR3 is CASSIRDNMNTEAFF. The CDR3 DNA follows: TGTGCCAGTAGTATCCGGGACAACATGAACACTGAAGCTTTCTTT.

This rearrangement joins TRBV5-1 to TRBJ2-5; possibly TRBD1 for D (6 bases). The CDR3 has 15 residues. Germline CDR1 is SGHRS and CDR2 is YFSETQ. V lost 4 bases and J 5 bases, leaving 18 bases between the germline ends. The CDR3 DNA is TGCGCCAGCAGCCTCTCACAGGGCTCGGAGGAGACCCAGTACTTC. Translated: CASSLSQGSEETQYF. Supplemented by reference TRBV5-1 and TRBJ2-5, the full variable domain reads KAGVTQTPRYLIKTRGQQVTLSCSPISGHRSVSWYQQTPGQGLQFLFEYFSETQRNKGNFPGRFSGRQFSNSRSEMNVSTLELGDSALYLCASSLSQGSEETQYFGPGTRLLVL.

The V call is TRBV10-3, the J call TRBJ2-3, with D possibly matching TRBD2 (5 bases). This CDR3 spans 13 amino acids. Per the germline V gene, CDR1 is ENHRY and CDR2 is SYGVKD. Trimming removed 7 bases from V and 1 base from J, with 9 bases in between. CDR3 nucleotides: TGTGCCATCAAGAAGGAGGGCACAGATACGCAGTATTTT. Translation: CAIKKEGTDTQYF.